The rows below give T cell receptor beta chains drawn from one sample of a study of response to subunit inactivated influenza vaccine. MiXCR, run by TCRdb on the RT-PCR reads, gives a single entry per CDR3 protein. Among 450,000 to 700,000 distinct CDR3 sequences listed, approximately 14% were seen once. Sequenced material: PBMCs from blood, taken 12 days after vaccination. The receptors originated from a middle-aged man who received an inactivated influenza vaccine. CDR3s include the opening cysteine and the closing phenylalanine or tryptophan. A D gene is named only where the DNA matches it firmly. Clone sizes are given selectively: once, few, many, or a class where the clone is expanded.

v_gene,d_gene,j_gene,abundance,CDR3aa,CDR3nt
TRBV14,TRBD2,TRBJ2-2,few,CASSRPGLADLNTGELFF,TGTGCCAGCAGCCGACCGGGACTAGCGGACCTAAACACCGGGGAGCTGTTTTTT
TRBV5-1,NA,TRBJ1-2,NA,CASSWRPTDNPYGHTF,TGCGCCAGCAGCTGGAGACCGACAGATAACCCCTATGGCCACACCTTC
TRBV20-1,NA,TRBJ2-2,NA,CSATRTLRTGELFF,TGCAGTGCTACCAGGACCCTGAGAACCGGGGAGCTGTTTTTT
TRBV12-3/TRBV12-4,TRBD1,TRBJ1-1,many,CASSVTGASTEAFF,TGTGCCAGCAGTGTTACAGGGGCGTCCACTGAAGCTTTCTTT
TRBV5-1,TRBD2,TRBJ2-3,NA,CASSSWGSGGVTDTQYF,TGCGCCAGCAGCTCCTGGGGAAGCGGGGGTGTGACAGATACGCAGTATTTT
TRBV3-1,NA,TRBJ1-6,NA,CASSQEIIPGYSPLHF,TGTGCCAGCAGCCAAGAGATTATCCCCGGTTATTCACCCCTCCACTTT
TRBV12-3/TRBV12-4,NA,TRBJ1-1,NA,CASSAFGRPEAFF,TGTGCCAGCAGTGCATTTGGACGGCCTGAAGCTTTCTTT
TRBV7-9,TRBD1,TRBJ1-2,few,CASSPGTGGRVRYGYTF,TGTGCCAGCAGCCCCGGGACAGGGGGTCGCGTTAGATATGGCTACACCTTC
TRBV3-1,NA,TRBJ2-2,many,CASSQAPQAGELFF,TGTGCCAGCAGCCAAGCACCCCAGGCCGGGGAGCTGTTTTTT
TRBV11-1,NA,TRBJ2-7,few,CASSLVPGGRSYEQYF,TGTGCCAGCAGCTTAGTCCCTGGAGGGCGCTCATACGAGCAGTACTTC
TRBV6-2/TRBV6-3,NA,TRBJ2-7,NA,CASNRAERVYEQYF,TGTGCCAGCAACAGAGCCGAGCGGGTCTACGAGCAGTACTTC
TRBV6-1,TRBD2,TRBJ2-1,NA,CASGSGALSYNEQFF,TGTGCCAGTGGGAGCGGGGCCCTCTCCTACAATGAGCAGTTCTTC
TRBV20-1,NA,TRBJ2-7,many,CSAIQGSYEQYF,TGCAGTGCAATCCAGGGGTCCTACGAGCAGTACTTC
TRBV20-1,NA,TRBJ1-5,NA,CSARKGNQPQHF,TGCAGTGCTAGAAAGGGGAATCAGCCCCAGCATTTT
TRBV3-1,TRBD1,TRBJ1-2,many,CASSRRDSAGYTF,TGTGCCAGCAGTCGCCGGGACAGTGCTGGCTACACCTTC
TRBV11-2,NA,TRBJ1-1,few,CASSPALTTNEAFF,TGTGCCAGCAGCCCCGCATTGACTACAAATGAAGCTTTCTTT
TRBV5-1,NA,TRBJ2-7,NA,CASSQQQGYEQYF,TGCGCCAGCAGCCAACAACAGGGCTACGAGCAGTACTTC
TRBV6-2/TRBV6-3,NA,TRBJ2-7,few,CASSYSLGDLSYEQYF,TGTGCCAGCAGTTACTCCTTGGGGGACTTGTCCTACGAGCAGTACTTC
TRBV20-1,NA,TRBJ2-1,NA,CSARAWGVYSNEQFF,TGCAGTGCTAGAGCGTGGGGTGTGTACTCCAATGAGCAGTTCTTC
TRBV2,NA,TRBJ2-1,many,CASSVGGGGYNEQFF,TGTGCCAGCAGCGTGGGAGGGGGCGGCTACAATGAGCAGTTCTTC
TRBV29-1,NA,TRBJ2-5,NA,CSVVWDRSRETQYF,TGCAGCGTTGTGTGGGATAGGAGTAGGGAGACCCAGTACTTC
TRBV12-3/TRBV12-4,TRBD2,TRBJ2-2,NA,CASSPEGGSGTGELFF,TGTGCCAGCAGTCCCGAAGGCGGGAGCGGCACCGGGGAGCTGTTTTTT
TRBV5-1,NA,TRBJ2-5,few,CASSPQEGETQYF,TGCGCCAGCAGCCCCCAGGAGGGCGAGACCCAGTACTTC
TRBV20-1,NA,TRBJ2-5,NA,CSATPDPSETQYF,TGCAGTGCTACGCCGGACCCCTCCGAGACCCAGTACTTC
TRBV5-1,NA,TRBJ2-2,many,CASTSTDYTGELFF,TGCGCCAGCACATCGACAGATTACACCGGGGAGCTGTTTTTT
TRBV5-4,NA,TRBJ2-7,few,CASSLRGAREQYF,TGTGCCAGCAGCTTACGGGGGGCACGGGAGCAGTACTTC
TRBV5-6,NA,TRBJ2-1,NA,CASSLFAGLNNEQFF,TGTGCCAGCAGCTTGTTCGCGGGCCTTAACAATGAGCAGTTCTTC
TRBV5-1,TRBD1,TRBJ2-5,few,CASSHTGVQETQYF,TGCGCCAGCAGCCACACAGGGGTCCAAGAGACCCAGTACTTC
TRBV6-2/TRBV6-3,TRBD2,TRBJ2-4,few,CASSYRRERFGKNIQYF,TGTGCCAGCAGTTACCGGCGGGAGAGGTTCGGCAAAAACATTCAGTACTTC
TRBV4-2,NA,TRBJ1-4,NA,CASSQDLQQTNEKLFF,TGTGCAAGCAGCCAAGATCTCCAGCAAACTAATGAAAAACTGTTTTTT
TRBV7-9,NA,TRBJ1-6,NA,CASSLGYRSPLHF,TGTGCCAGCAGCTTAGGCTACCGGTCACCCCTCCACTTT
TRBV5-1,NA,TRBJ2-1,many,CASSLEGRPFNEQFF,TGCGCCAGCAGCCTGGAGGGCCGACCTTTTAATGAGCAGTTCTTC
TRBV7-9,TRBD1,TRBJ1-2,NA,CASSWTQGADYGYTF,TGTGCCAGCAGCTGGACCCAGGGGGCCGACTATGGCTACACCTTC
TRBV12-3/TRBV12-4,NA,TRBJ2-2,NA,CASSIRGGGGELFF,TGTGCCAGCAGTATAAGAGGGGGGGGCGGGGAGCTGTTTTTT
TRBV7-9,TRBD1,TRBJ1-1,few,CASSLTGAAEAFF,TGTGCCAGCAGCTTGACAGGGGCGGCTGAAGCTTTCTTT
TRBV7-2,TRBD1,TRBJ2-4,NA,CASSWSSGGAAKNIQYF,TGTGCCAGCAGCTGGAGCTCAGGGGGCGCGGCCAAAAACATTCAGTACTTC
TRBV3-1,NA,TRBJ1-1,few,CASSPGRVREAFF,TGTGCCAGCAGCCCAGGGCGGGTCCGTGAAGCTTTCTTT
TRBV10-3,TRBD1,TRBJ2-3,many,CAIRRGPDTDTQYF,TGTGCCATCAGAAGGGGGCCGGACACAGATACGCAGTATTTT
TRBV6-2/TRBV6-3,NA,TRBJ2-6,NA,CASSYDLGGGPPGANVLTF,TGTGCCAGCAGTTACGACCTGGGAGGGGGCCCCCCTGGGGCCAACGTCCTGACTTTC
TRBV7-2,TRBD2,TRBJ2-2,NA,CASSFSPSGTGELFF,TGTGCCAGCAGCTTTAGCCCTAGCGGGACCGGGGAGCTGTTTTTT
TRBV28,NA,TRBJ2-7,few,CASSSRKDSFGEQYF,TGTGCCAGCAGTTCCCGAAAGGACAGTTTTGGCGAGCAGTACTTC
TRBV7-6,NA,TRBJ2-1,few,CASSLVADARDEQFF,TGTGCCAGCAGCTTAGTGGCAGATGCGCGGGATGAGCAGTTCTTC
TRBV5-2,NA,TRBJ2-1,NA,CAMGPGLLCEQFF,TGTGCCATGGGCCCCGGGCTCCTCTGCGAGCAGTTCTTC
TRBV6-1,NA,TRBJ2-7,NA,CASNNREYEQYF,TGTGCCAGCAATAACAGGGAGTACGAGCAGTACTTC
TRBV5-1,NA,TRBJ1-1,NA,CASSLQATEAFF,TGCGCCAGCAGCTTACAAGCCACTGAAGCTTTCTTT
TRBV20-1,TRBD1,TRBJ1-6,few,CSASDRGQPLHF,TGCAGTGCTAGCGACAGGGGTCAGCCCCTCCACTTT
TRBV7-2,NA,TRBJ1-4,NA,CASGNRATNEKLFF,TGTGCCAGCGGGAACAGAGCAACTAATGAAAAACTGTTTTTT